This T cell receptor (beta chain) stems from a study of blood T cell dynamics during melanoma immunotherapy. Study summary: Metastatic melanoma patients received first-line pembrolizumab or nivolumab plus ipilimumab.

As concerns this clone: Its target is unknown.

Time point meaning: pre-treatment baseline. Response was assessed by RECIST 1.1 at 12 weeks, except a couple of rapid progressors. Study results and limitations: Clones driving repertoire changes may be melanoma-specific or general immune activation.

Clones were read by immunoSEQ multiplex PCR, and TCRdb kept only the in-frame ones, dropping some. This table holds roughly 22,000 clones, approximately 90% found once. Trimming left V 6 bases short and J 7 bases short, with 10 bases between. The CDR3 sequence is 12 residues long. Germline V gives CDR1 KGHSH, CDR2 LQKENI. This chain joins TRBV18 and TRBJ1-5; no definite D call. The sequencing here drew on blood, taken from a patient treated with checkpoint blockade. The TCR comes from a human donor with melanoma. This CDR3 is CASSRVGQPQHF. CDR3 in DNA: TGTGCCAGCTCCCGGGTCGGACAGCCCCAGCATTTT.